The clone carrying this TCR beta chain was detected only a few times. Its specificity is not known. This sample was included in a study of T-cell memory formation after mild COVID-19. Study-wide context: Clusters were largely donor specific.

Study observations and caveats: SARS-CoV-2 specificity of second-wave clones peaking day 37 was unconfirmed.

cDNA libraries for TCR alpha and TCR beta, carrying sample barcodes and UMIs, came from 5'RACE with constant-segment primers. Via MiXCR, TCRdb re-called the 5' RACE reads, giving one row per CDR3 protein. The sample contains 250,000 to 300,000 distinct CDR3 sequences, roughly 17% of which appear only once. Germline V lookup: CDR1 SNHLY, CDR2 FYNNEI. This CDR3 has 14 amino acids. V dropped 6 bases and J dropped 1 base, with 10 bases sitting between them. Sequenced sample: PBMCs or a T cell subset sorted from them (not recorded which). The clonotype originates from a young man who had mild COVID-19 (a few samples of this study predate the infection). Cell type and time point are not known. J is TRBJ1-5 and V is TRBV2, with a weak D call TRBD1 (5 bases). CDR3 amino acids: CASSATESNQPQHF. The CDR3 DNA reads TGTGCCAGCAGCGCGACAGAGAGCAATCAGCCCCAGCATTTT.